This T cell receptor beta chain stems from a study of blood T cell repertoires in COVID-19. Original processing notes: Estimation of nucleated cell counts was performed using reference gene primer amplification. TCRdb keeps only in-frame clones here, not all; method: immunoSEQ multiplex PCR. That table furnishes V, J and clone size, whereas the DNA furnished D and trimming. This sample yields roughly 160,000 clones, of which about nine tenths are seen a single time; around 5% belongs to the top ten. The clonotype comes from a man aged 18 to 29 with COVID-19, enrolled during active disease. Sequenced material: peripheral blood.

The CDR3 sequence is CASSLGAGGPYEQYF. The CDR3, as DNA: TGTGCCAGCAGCTTAGGCGCGGGGGGACCCTACGAGCAGTACTTC. This chain joins TRBV7-2 and TRBJ2-7; 8 bases are a match to TRBD2. The junction had 4 bases not matched to a gene; V was cut back by 1 base and J by 2 bases. Looked up from germline, CDR1 is SGHTA and CDR2 is FQGNSA. This CDR3 has 15 residues.